The text below deals with one T cell receptor (beta chain). This clone turned up a few times. Its specific antigen is unknown. Base quality data are lacking; no much larger clone is found one base away. V sheds 2 bases and J sheds 2 bases, leaving 9 bases between their ends. The CDR3 contains 14 residues, cysteine and phenylalanine counted. Only CDR3 DNA is held: 42 bases, read in frame from base 1. Looking up the germline V gene yields CDR1 MDHEN and CDR2 SYDVKM. TCRbeta CDR3 regions were amplified from genomic DNA using the immunoSEQ Assay, a bias-controlled multiplex PCR. The authors' pipeline ran thus. The number of nucleated cells in each sample was estimated by amplification of reference gene primers within the assay. Sequence reads were collapsed and filtered to measure the absolute abundance of every unique TCRbeta CDR3 rearrangement. For each sample, productive Simpson clonality was calculated as the square root of Simpson's diversity index across productive rearrangements. This immuneACCESS table, as held by TCRdb, lists in-frame sequences with V and J called but not all clones. Of the missing ones, under half trace to an unresolved V gene in checked studies; the others have no known cause. That table gives V, J and clone size, and the DNA gave D and trimming. The sample includes roughly 80,000 clones, with roughly nine tenths observed a single time. The ten most abundant clones make up about 15% of the sample.

Collaborating institutions collected whole blood in K2EDTA tubes following their own protocols. For TCRbeta analysis, collaborators shipped samples in one of three forms: frozen whole blood, isolated PBMCs, or DNA extracted from either of those sample types. This entry belongs to a study of blood T cell repertoires in COVID-19 (dated by TCRdb to about 2020). In the study overall: Samples from collaborators originated in the United States, Italy and Spain and spanned both the acute and convalescent phases of COVID-19. Nearly every sample came with metadata listing a de-identified subject ID, COVID-19 status, age in years and sex. Where available, HLA class I and class II types were taken from metadata supplied by the sample provider and were not determined by assay-based typing. The prospective study material was composed of cDNA or gDNA derived from T cells, B-cell-depleted T cells, or PBMCs. The repertoires were released in a freely available public database intended as a resource for research on the immune response to SARS-CoV-2. Subjects who had been exposed to COVID-19, were actively infected with it, or had recovered from it provided the deeply sampled blood TCRbeta repertoires that made up the dataset. The samples were drawn from two sources: the first 160 participants of the ongoing ImmuneRACE study, and 950 to 1,500 subjects contributed by 6 global collaborators. General conclusions and limits of the study: The quantity of clinical and demographic metadata differed by source and by participant and was supplied without curation.

The sequencing sample was made of peripheral blood. The V gene is TRBV28 and the J gene is TRBJ1-1; matching of 6 bases hints at TRBD1 as the D gene. This sequence was found in a man older than 75 in a cohort sampled during active COVID-19. CDR3 protein: CASSLQGGNTEAFF. Read as DNA, the sequence is TGTGCCAGCAGTTTACAAGGGGGAAACACTGAAGCTTTCTTT.